The 26 T cell receptor beta chains listed next were all sequenced from one sample in a study of T cell repertoires in cytomegalovirus infection. TCRdb recomputed calls from the reads with MiXCR, one row per CDR3 protein. The top ten hold around 11% of the sample, which has roughly 310,000 distinct CDR3 sequences, roughly 15% seen once. The specimen was PBMCs. These receptors all stem from a human donor in good health (CMV status not recorded). Some clones in this sample may be carry-over from other donors' samples.

This clonotype was seen ten or more times. The chain couples TRBV20-1 to TRBJ2-7; perhaps TRBD2 as D (6 bases). Germline CDR1 reads DFQATT; CDR2 reads SNEGSKA (reference sequence). Trimming cost V 5 bases and J 1 base, with 18 bases left between them. The CDR3 is 15 residues long. The CDR3 region has the DNA TGCAGTGCTGGTACCCCGAGACTAGAATCCTACGAGCAGTACTTC. This sequence encodes CSAGTPRLESYEQYF.

This clonotype was seen once. The chain links TRBV27 to TRBJ1-5, with a weak D call TRBD1 (5 bases). This CDR3 is built from 13 residues. Per germline, CDR1 MNHEY and CDR2 SMNVEV (reference sequence). Trimming removed 11 bases from V and 6 bases from J, with 17 bases in between. CDR3 coding DNA: TGTGCCGCCGGGACCCGAGGCATTCAGCCCCAGCATTTT. Its protein is CAAGTRGIQPQHF.

The chain carries TRBV27 and TRBJ2-7; no reliable D call. The CDR3 has 11 amino acids. Germline lookup yields CDR1 MNHEY and CDR2 SMNVEV (reference sequence). Trimming left V 5 bases short and J 9 bases short, with 11 bases between. For the CDR3, the DNA is TGTGCCAGCAGTCCATCCACGCGGCAGTACTTC. Its translation is CASSPSTRQYF.

V is TRBV24-1 and J is TRBJ2-5, with D unresolved. V was trimmed by 4 bases and J by 7 bases, leaving 15 bases between them. The CDR3 spans 14 residues. Looked up from germline, CDR1 is KGHDR and CDR2 is SFDVKD. CDR3 nucleotide sequence: TGTGCCACCAGTGACCTGTACTCGGATAGGACCCAGTACTTC. Its protein is CATSDLYSDRTQYF.

There are many counts of this clonotype. The rearrangement joins TRBV4-3 to TRBJ1-3, with D perhaps matching TRBD1 (5 bases). The CDR3 sequence is 14 residues long. CDR1 is LGHNA and CDR2 is YSLEER in the germline V gene. The V and J ends lost 3 bases and 7 bases respectively, with 13 bases between them. The CDR3 here is CASSHGGSGNTIYF. In nucleotides, the CDR3 is TGCGCCAGCAGCCACGGGGGAAGCGGGAACACCATATATTTT.

This clonotype was seen at least ten times. The rearrangement joins TRBV12-3 or TRBV12-4 to TRBJ2-3; 7 bases fit TRBD2. This CDR3 is 15 amino acids long. Germline trimming cut 3 bases from V and 1 base from J; bases unmatched to any gene: 4. The CDR3 DNA reads as TGTGCCAGCAGTTTTCGGCTAGCGGGCACAGATACGCAGTATTTT. This codes for CASSFRLAGTDTQYF.

V is TRBV20-1 and J is TRBJ1-3; D may be TRBD1 (5 bases). V was cut by 3 bases and J by 2 bases, with 8 bases left in between. Germline V gene lookup returns CDR1 DFQATT and CDR2 SNEGSKA (reference sequence). CDR3 length: 13 residues. CDR3: CSARGVAGNTIYF. The CDR3 DNA follows: TGCAGTGCTAGGGGGGTCGCTGGAAACACCATATATTTT.

This chain connects TRBV6-5 to TRBJ2-4, with D possibly matching TRBD1 (5 bases). This CDR3 contains 16 residues. V shed 6 bases and J shed 8 bases, with 23 bases lying between them. Germline loops: CDR1 MNHEY, CDR2 SVGAGI. Written as DNA, the CDR3 is TGTGCCAGCAGCCCCCAGGGCGGCACCCCTATGGACATTCAGTACTTC. Translated, it gives CASSPQGGTPMDIQYF.

The chain couples TRBV29-1 to TRBJ1-5; 8 bases match TRBD1. CDR1 is SQVTM, CDR2 ANQGSEA, per germline. The CDR3 runs 14 residues. J gave up 5 bases and V 3 bases, and 6 bases lay outside the gene matches. The CDR3 loop is CSVERQGKDQPQHF. CDR3 in DNA: TGCAGCGTTGAGCGACAGGGGAAAGATCAGCCCCAGCATTTT.

This clonotype was picked up a small number of times. This rearrangement joins TRBV5-4 to TRBJ1-1; 7 nucleotides line up with TRBD1. Unmatched junction bases numbered 13, after V lost 3 bases and J lost 5 bases. Germline V CDR1 and CDR2: SGHNT, YYREEE (reference sequence). There are 16 residues in the CDR3. CDR3 nucleotides: TGTGCCAGCAGCTCCGGAGGAGACAGGGTGGGAACTGAAGCTTTCTTT. It encodes CASSSGGDRVGTEAFF.

This rearrangement joins TRBV5-6 to TRBJ1-1; D remains ambiguous. The CDR3 is made up of 13 amino acids. Per the germline V gene, CDR1 is SGHDT and CDR2 is YYEEEE. V lost 4 bases, J lost 3 bases, and 10 bases lay in between. In DNA form, the CDR3 reads TGTGCCAGCAGCCACGCTATGGACACTGAAGCTTTCTTT. Encoded protein: CASSHAMDTEAFF.

The genes are TRBV20-1 and TRBJ1-2; D gene uncertain. Per germline, CDR1 DFQATT and CDR2 SNEGSKA (reference sequence). Trimming cost V 4 bases and J 3 bases, with 9 bases left between them. This CDR3 has 12 amino acids. CDR3 sequence: CSATEGYYGYTF. The CDR3 coding sequence is TGCAGTGCTACGGAGGGATACTATGGCTACACCTTC.

This clonotype has only a few counts. The rearrangement joins TRBV19 to TRBJ2-1, with TRBD1 identical over 10 bases. The length of the CDR3 is 14 residues. Germline V gene lookup returns CDR1 LNHDA and CDR2 SQIVND (reference sequence). Trimming removed 5 bases from V and 7 bases from J; junction bases left unmatched: 5. CDR3 sequence: CASSPGTGANEQFF. In DNA, the CDR3 is TGTGCCAGTAGTCCAGGGACAGGGGCGAATGAGCAGTTCTTC.

The sample holds many counts of this clonotype. The chain has TRBV7-2 and TRBJ2-7; a possible D gene is TRBD2 (6 bases). CDR1 SGHTA and CDR2 FQGNSA come from the germline V gene. V was clipped by 6 bases and J by 0 bases, with 9 bases between them. This CDR3 spans 13 amino acids. The CDR3 region is CASREGYSYEQYF. The CDR3 nucleotides read TGTGCCAGCAGGGAGGGGTACTCCTACGAGCAGTACTTC.

This clonotype came up a few times. The chain carries TRBV28 and TRBJ1-1, with D perhaps matching TRBD1 (5 bases). The CDR3 spans 14 residues. The V gene's germline CDR1 is MDHEN and CDR2 SYDVKM. V shed 6 bases and J shed 0 bases, with 11 bases lying between them. The CDR3 sequence: CASSLTEMNTEAFF. CDR3 sequence (DNA): TGTGCCAGCAGCTTGACAGAAATGAACACTGAAGCTTTCTTT.

This clonotype was detected ten times or more. This chain connects TRBV5-1 to TRBJ2-1; D uncertain. V shed 4 bases and J shed 4 bases, with 12 bases lying between them. This CDR3 is built from 14 residues. Germline values: CDR1 SGHRS, CDR2 YFSETQ. CDR3 sequence reads: CASSPSGAYNEQFF. The CDR3 coding sequence is TGCGCCAGCAGCCCGTCCGGCGCATACAATGAGCAGTTCTTC.

The table lists this clonotype with a few counts. The chain carries TRBV18 and TRBJ2-2, with TRBD1 matching over 11 bases. With 0 bases clipped from V and 5 bases from J, the junction kept 8 bases outside the gene matches. CDR1 KGHSH and CDR2 LQKENI come from the germline V gene. The CDR3 has 18 residues. This chain's CDR3 is CASSPPSGQGARTGELFF. The CDR3 DNA is TGTGCCAGCTCACCACCCTCCGGACAGGGGGCTCGAACCGGGGAGCTGTTTTTT.

The chain recombines TRBV12-3 or TRBV12-4 with TRBJ1-3; 7 nucleotides line up with TRBD1. The CDR3 is 13 residues long. V trimming: 8 bases; J trimming: 4 bases; junction bases outside the gene matches: 5. The CDR3 here is CASVQGEGNTIYF. The CDR3 coding sequence is TGTGCCAGCGTTCAGGGGGAAGGAAACACCATATATTTT.

This clonotype was observed at least ten times. The chain links TRBV19 to TRBJ2-6; TRBD2 agrees at 7 bases. There are 19 residues in the CDR3. Unmatched junction bases numbered 12, after V lost 3 bases and J lost 1 base. Per the germline V gene, CDR1 is LNHDA and CDR2 is SQIVND (reference sequence). The CDR3 coding sequence is TGTGCCAGTAGTATCCCCCGGCTAGCGGCGTTTTCTGGGGCCAACGTCCTGACTTTC. Its protein product is CASSIPRLAAFSGANVLTF.

The chain links TRBV28 to TRBJ2-3; TRBD1 agrees at 12 bases. The CDR3 consists of 16 residues. CDR1 and CDR2 from the germline V gene are MDHEN and SYDVKM. With V trimmed by 3 bases and J by 2 bases, 3 bases remained unmatched. CDR3 DNA sequence: TGTGCCAGCAGTTTTGGGACAGGGGGCATCACAGATACGCAGTATTTT. It translates to CASSFGTGGITDTQYF.

This clonotype was found a few times. The rearrangement joins TRBV20-1 to TRBJ1-1, with 10 bases matching TRBD1. This CDR3 is built from 17 residues. Germline CDR1 is DFQATT and CDR2 is SNEGSKA (reference sequence). V lost 0 bases to trimming and J lost 2 bases; unmatched junction nucleotides: 9. The CDR3 here is CSARDYRTGGVNTEAFF. For the CDR3, the DNA is TGCAGTGCTAGAGATTATCGGACAGGGGGAGTTAACACTGAAGCTTTCTTT.

Only a few counts were recorded for this clonotype. The chain uses TRBV4-2 and TRBJ2-2; D possibly matches TRBD1 or TRBD2 (5 bases each). Per the germline V gene, CDR1 is LGHNA and CDR2 is YNFKEQ. Trimming shortened V by 1 base and J by 6 bases, and 24 bases separated the two germline ends. This CDR3 contains 19 residues. CDR3 nucleotides: TGTGCCAGCAGCCAAGGGCGTTTAGGTTCGAGGGGTTGGGCCGGGGAGCTGTTTTTT. Encoded protein: CASSQGRLGSRGWAGELFF.

This clonotype has only a few counts. This chain uses TRBV19 with TRBJ1-4; 8 bases line up with TRBD1. Germline assignment: CDR1 LNHDA and CDR2 SQIVND (reference sequence). V was clipped by 6 bases and J by 6 bases; unmatched bases: 9. CDR3 length: 15 amino acids. CDR3 residues: CASSHQGARYEKLFF. Written as DNA, the CDR3 is TGTGCCAGTAGCCATCAGGGGGCGCGGTATGAAAAACTGTTTTTT.

In its sample, this clonotype was seen many times. V is TRBV20-1 and J is TRBJ2-7; TRBD2 agrees at 9 bases. J was trimmed by 3 bases and V by 2 bases; bases with no gene match: 11. Looked up from germline, CDR1 is DFQATT and CDR2 is SNEGSKA (reference sequence). This CDR3 has 16 residues. As DNA, the CDR3 is TGCAGTGCTAGACTAGCGGGGCAGGGCTCTGACTACGAGCAGTACTTC. Its protein product is CSARLAGQGSDYEQYF.

This clonotype was recorded a few times. The V call is TRBV7-2, the J call TRBJ1-6; D perhaps matches TRBD1 (6 bases). Germline assignment: CDR1 SGHTA and CDR2 FQGNSA. V dropped 5 bases and J dropped 7 bases, with 15 bases sitting between them. The CDR3 consists of 15 residues. CDR3 coding DNA: TGTGCCAGCAGCATCAGTCGGACAGACAATTCACCCCTCCACTTT. Residues: CASSISRTDNSPLHF.

V is TRBV20-1 and J is TRBJ2-7; the D call may be TRBD1 or TRBD2 (5 bases each). The V gene lost 3 bases and the J gene lost 4 bases, with 13 bases spanning the gap. The V gene's germline CDR1 is DFQATT and CDR2 SNEGSKA (reference sequence). This CDR3 region has 13 residues. In DNA, the CDR3 is TGCAGTGCTAGGGCAGGGAGCAGGTACGAGCAGTACTTC. Its translation: CSARAGSRYEQYF.